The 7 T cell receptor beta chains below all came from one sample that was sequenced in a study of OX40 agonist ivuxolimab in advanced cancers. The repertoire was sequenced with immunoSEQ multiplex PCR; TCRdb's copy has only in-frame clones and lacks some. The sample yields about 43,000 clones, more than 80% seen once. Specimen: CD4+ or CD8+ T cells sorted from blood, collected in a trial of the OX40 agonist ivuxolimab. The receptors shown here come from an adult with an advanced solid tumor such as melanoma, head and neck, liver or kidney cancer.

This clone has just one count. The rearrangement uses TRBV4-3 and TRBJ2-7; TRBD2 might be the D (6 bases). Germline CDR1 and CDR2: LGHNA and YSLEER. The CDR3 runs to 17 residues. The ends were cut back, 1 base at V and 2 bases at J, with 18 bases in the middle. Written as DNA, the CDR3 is TGCGCCAGCAGCCAAGGCTGGAGGAGGGGCCCTCCCTACGAGCAGTACTTC. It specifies CASSQGWRRGPPYEQYF.

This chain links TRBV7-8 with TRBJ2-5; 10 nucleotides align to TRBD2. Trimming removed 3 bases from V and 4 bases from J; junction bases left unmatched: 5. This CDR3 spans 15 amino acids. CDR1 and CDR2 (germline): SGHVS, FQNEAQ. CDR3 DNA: TGTGCCAGCAGCTTCCCTAGCGGGAGAGGAGAGACCCAGTACTTC. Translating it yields CASSFPSGRGETQYF.

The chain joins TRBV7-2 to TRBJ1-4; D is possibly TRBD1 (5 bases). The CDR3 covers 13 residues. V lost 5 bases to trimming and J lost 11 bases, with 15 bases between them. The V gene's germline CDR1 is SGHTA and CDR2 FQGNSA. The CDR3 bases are TGTGCCAGCAGCCTTAAGACAGAGGGTAAACTGTTTTTT. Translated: CASSLKTEGKLFF.

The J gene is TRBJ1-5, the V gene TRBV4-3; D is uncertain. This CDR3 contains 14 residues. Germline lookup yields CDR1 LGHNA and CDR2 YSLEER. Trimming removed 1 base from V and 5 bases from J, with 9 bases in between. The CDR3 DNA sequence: TGCGCCAGCAGCCAAGTCGTCGCTGATCAGCCCCAGCATTTT. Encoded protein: CASSQVVADQPQHF.

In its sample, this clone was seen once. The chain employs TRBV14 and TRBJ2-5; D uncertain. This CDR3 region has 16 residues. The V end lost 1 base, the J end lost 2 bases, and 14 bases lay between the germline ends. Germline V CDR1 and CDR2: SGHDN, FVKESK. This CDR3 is CASSQGLVNGQETQYF. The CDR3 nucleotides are TGTGCCAGCAGCCAAGGGCTGGTGAACGGGCAAGAGACCCAGTACTTC.

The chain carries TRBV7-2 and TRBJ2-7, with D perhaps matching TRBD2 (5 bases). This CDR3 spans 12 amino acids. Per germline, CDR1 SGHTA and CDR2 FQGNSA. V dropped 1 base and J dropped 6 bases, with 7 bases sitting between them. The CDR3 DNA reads TGTGCCAGCAGCTTAGGAGGGCTCGAGCAGTACTTC. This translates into CASSLGGLEQYF.

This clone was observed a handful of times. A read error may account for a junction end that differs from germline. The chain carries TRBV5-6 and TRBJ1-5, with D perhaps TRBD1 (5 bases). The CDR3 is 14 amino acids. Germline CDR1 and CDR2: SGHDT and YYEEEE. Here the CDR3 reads CASTLGPENQPQHF. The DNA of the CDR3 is TGTGCCAGCACCTTGGGACCAGAGAATCAGCCCCAGCATTTT. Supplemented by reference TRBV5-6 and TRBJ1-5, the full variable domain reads DAGVTQSPTHLIKTRGQQVTLRCSPKSGHDTVSWYQQALGQGPQFIFQYYEEEERQRGNFPDRFSGHQFPNYSSELNVNALLLGDSALYLCASTLGPENQPQHFGDGTRLSIL.